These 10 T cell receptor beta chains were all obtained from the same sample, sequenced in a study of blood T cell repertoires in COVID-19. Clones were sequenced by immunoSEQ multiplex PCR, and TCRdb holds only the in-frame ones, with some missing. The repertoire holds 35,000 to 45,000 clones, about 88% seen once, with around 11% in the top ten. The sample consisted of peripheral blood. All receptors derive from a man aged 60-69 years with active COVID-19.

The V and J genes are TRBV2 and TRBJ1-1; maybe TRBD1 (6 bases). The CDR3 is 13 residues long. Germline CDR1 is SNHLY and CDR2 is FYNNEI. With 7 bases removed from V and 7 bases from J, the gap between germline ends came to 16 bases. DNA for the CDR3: TGTGCCAGCAATATACGGGGGGCAGATGAAGCTTTCTTT. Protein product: CASNIRGADEAFF.

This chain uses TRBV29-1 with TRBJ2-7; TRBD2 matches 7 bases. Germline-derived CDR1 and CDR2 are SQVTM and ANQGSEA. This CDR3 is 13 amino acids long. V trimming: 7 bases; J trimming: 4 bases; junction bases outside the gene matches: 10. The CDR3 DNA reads TGCAGCGCCGGTCCCGGGGGGTCATACGAGCAGTACTTC. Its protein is CSAGPGGSYEQYF.

The CDR3 region is CARRPGTGDHEQYF. CDR3 coding DNA: TGTGCCAGAAGACCAGGGACAGGTGACCACGAGCAGTACTTC. This chain connects TRBV5-3 to TRBJ2-7; 8 bases are shared with TRBD1. TRBV5-3 is an ORF; its function is uncertain. After removal of 5 bases from V and 5 bases from J, the junction contained 9 bases not matched to a gene. This CDR3 comprises 14 residues.

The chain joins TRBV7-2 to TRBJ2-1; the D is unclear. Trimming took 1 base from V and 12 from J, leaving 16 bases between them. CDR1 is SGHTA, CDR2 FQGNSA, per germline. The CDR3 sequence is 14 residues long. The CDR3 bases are TGTGCCAGCAGCTTAGAGGTTGAGTTCCGCGGGCAGTTCTTC. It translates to CASSLEVEFRGQFF.

The CDR3 DNA follows: TGTGCTAGTGGTTTGGGGGACAGGGGGAACACTGAAGCTTTCTTT. Translated: CASGLGDRGNTEAFF. V gene TRBV12-5 combines with J gene TRBJ1-1; 10 bases match TRBD1. This CDR3 has 15 amino acids. CDR1 and CDR2 from the germline V gene are LGHNT and FRNRAP. V shed 1 base, J shed 1 base, and the junction held 0 bases outside the gene matches.

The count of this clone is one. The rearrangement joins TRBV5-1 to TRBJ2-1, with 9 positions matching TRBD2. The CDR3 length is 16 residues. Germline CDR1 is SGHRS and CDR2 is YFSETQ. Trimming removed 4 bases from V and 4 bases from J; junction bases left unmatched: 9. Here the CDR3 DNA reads TGCGCCAGCAGCGATTCCCTAGCGGGACTTTACAATGAGCAGTTCTTC. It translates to CASSDSLAGLYNEQFF.

Here the CDR3 DNA reads TGTGCCAGCAGCTACGGTAGCGGGAGGGCCGAAGGGGGCACAGATACGCAGTATTTT. It is translated as CASSYGSGRAEGGTDTQYF. V gene TRBV11-2 combines with J gene TRBJ2-3, with 11 bases aligning to TRBD2. Germline V lookup: CDR1 SGHAT, CDR2 FQNNGV. Trimming took 4 bases from V and 1 from J; bases not matched to a gene: 13. The CDR3 runs 19 residues.

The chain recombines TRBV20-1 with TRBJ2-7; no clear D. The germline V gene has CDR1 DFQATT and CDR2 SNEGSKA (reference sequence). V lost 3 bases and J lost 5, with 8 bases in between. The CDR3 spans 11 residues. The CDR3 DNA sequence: TGCAGTGCTAGGCCTGAGGACGAGCAGTACTTC. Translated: CSARPEDEQYF.

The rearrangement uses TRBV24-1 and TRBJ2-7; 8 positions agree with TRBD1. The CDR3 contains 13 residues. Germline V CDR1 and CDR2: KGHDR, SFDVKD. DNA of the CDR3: TGTGGGACGAGGGACAGGTGCTCCTACGAGCAGTACTTC. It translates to CGTRDRCSYEQYF.

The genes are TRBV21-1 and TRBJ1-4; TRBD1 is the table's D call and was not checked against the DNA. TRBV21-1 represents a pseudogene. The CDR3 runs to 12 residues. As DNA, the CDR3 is TGTGCCAGTCGACAGAGTAATGAAAAACTGTTTTTT. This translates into CASRQSNEKLFF.